Each of the 16 T cell receptor beta chains below was sequenced from the same sample in a study of vaccination and CD4 T cells after COVID-19 (dated 2022 in TCRdb). The sample's treatment or condition label is to be understood as: approximately 9-day PBMC culture with coronavirus spike peptide pools or control peptides (ViraFEST assay). Library method: PCR. The run used an Illumina iSeq 100. At the Johns Hopkins FTIC core, DNA from the cultured CD4+ T cells underwent TCR sequencing with the Oncomine TCR Beta short-read assay. TCRdb took the public reads, trimmed them with fastp at Q25, ran MiXCR for clone calling and kept in-frame beta chains. Every CDR3 protein is listed once, alongside the most common genes and DNA of its rows. Present in this sample are 4,500 or so distinct CDR3 sequences, 21% of which were seen just once. The top ten constitute 17% of the sample. These receptors have no identified antigens.

Sequencing input: CD4+ T cells from blood, cultured in vitro. All receptors derive from a human donor who had recovered from COVID-19.

This clonotype was seen only a few times. The V call is TRBV2, the J call TRBJ1-6; D remains ambiguous. The ends were cut back, 4 bases at V and 10 bases at J, with 17 bases in the middle. CDR3 length: 15 amino acids. From germline, CDR1 is SNHLY and CDR2 FYNNEI. CDR3 loop: CASSGSRSKGSPLHF. In DNA, the CDR3 is TGTGCCAGCAGTGGATCACGAAGTAAAGGGTCACCCCTCCACTTT.

In this sample, this clonotype is medium-sized. V gene TRBV29-1 combines with J gene TRBJ2-1; D unclear. Looked up from germline, CDR1 is SQVTM and CDR2 is ANQGSEA. Trimming pared 5 bases from V and 7 bases from J, leaving 15 bases between. CDR3 length: 13 amino acids. CDR3 region: CSVRDALRNEQFF. The CDR3, as DNA: TGCAGCGTTCGAGACGCCCTTCGGAATGAGCAGTTCTTC.

The genes are TRBV11-2 and TRBJ2-7; D is perhaps TRBD1 (6 bases). CDR3 length equals 15 residues. Trimming cost V 0 bases and J 2 bases, with 11 bases left between them. Germline V gene lookup returns CDR1 SGHAT and CDR2 FQNNGV. DNA for the CDR3: TGTGCCAGCAGCTTAGATGGGACAACCACCTACGAGCAGTACTTC. Its translation is CASSLDGTTTYEQYF.

This clonotype occurred a few times. The CDR3, as DNA: TGCGCCAGCAGTGAAGGGGGCTCCTACGAGCAGTACTTC. The encoded protein is CASSEGGSYEQYF. The chain is built from TRBV10-1 and TRBJ2-7; weak D call: TRBD1 (6 bases). Germline CDR1 is WNHNN and CDR2 is SYGVQD (reference sequence). Trimming took off 3 bases at V and 0 bases at J, with 6 bases between the two ends. The CDR3 sequence is 13 residues long.

This chain joins TRBV7-9 and TRBJ1-4, with TRBD1 matching 12 bases. V was pared by 4 bases and J by 4 bases, with 10 bases of the junction left unmatched. This CDR3 has 18 amino acids. CDR1 is SEHNR, CDR2 FQNEAQ, per germline (reference sequence). The CDR3 DNA sequence: TGTGCCAGCAGCTCCGGGACAGGGGGCGTAGCAGTTAATGAAAAACTGTTTTTT. Translation: CASSSGTGGVAVNEKLFF.

There are a few counts of this clonotype. The chain links TRBV6-1 to TRBJ2-7, with 10 bases identical to TRBD1. The V gene end was trimmed by 6 bases and the J gene end by 2 bases; junction bases not matched to a gene: 1. The CDR3 is made up of 13 amino acids. Per germline, CDR1 MNHNS and CDR2 SASEGT. The CDR3 DNA sequence: TGTGCCAGCAGGGGGACAGGGGCCTACGAGCAGTACTTC. It codes for CASRGTGAYEQYF.

This clonotype is medium-sized within its sample. The V and J genes are TRBV10-3 and TRBJ1-2, with D unclear. Germline V gene lookup returns CDR1 ENHRY and CDR2 SYGVKD. The CDR3 loop spans 12 amino acids. The ends were cut back, 5 bases at V and 0 bases at J, with 4 bases in the middle. CDR3 DNA: TGTGCCATCAGTCCAGCTAACTATGGCTACACCTTC. Amino acid sequence: CAISPANYGYTF.

This clonotype appeared a few times. V usage is TRBV29-1 and J usage is TRBJ1-2; 12 bases align to TRBD1. The CDR3 is 15 amino acids. Germline V gene lookup returns CDR1 SQVTM and CDR2 ANQGSEA. V was pared by 4 bases and J by 3 bases, with 6 bases of the junction left unmatched. The CDR3 region has the DNA TGCAGCGTTGTGGGGACAGGGGGCGCTGACTATGGCTACACCTTC. Its protein is CSVVGTGGADYGYTF. Full variable domain (outside the CDR3, taken from reference TRBV29-1 and TRBJ1-2): SAVISQKPSRDICQRGTSLTIQCQVDSQVTMMFWYRQQPGQSLTLIATANQGSEATYESGFVIDKFPISRPNLTFSTLTVSNMSPEDSSIYLCSVVGTGGADYGYTFGSGTRLTVV.

This clonotype was observed a handful of times. The chain links TRBV10-3 to TRBJ2-5; 10 bases agree with TRBD2. The CDR3 totals 16 residues. Unmatched junction bases numbered 6, after V lost 3 bases and J lost 2 bases. CDR1 ENHRY and CDR2 SYGVKD come from the germline V gene. CDR3 bases: TGTGCCATCAGTGATGATTCTAGCGGGGGTCAAGAGACCCAGTACTTC. This translates into CAISDDSSGGQETQYF.

In its sample, this clonotype was seen a few times. The rearrangement joins TRBV11-1 to TRBJ2-4; 7 bases are a match to TRBD1. J gave up 2 bases and V 5 bases, and 9 bases lay outside the gene matches. CDR3 length: 16 residues. Germline V gene data show CDR1 as SGHAT and CDR2 as FQDESV (reference sequence). CDR3 protein: CASSPRDSLTKNIQYF. For the CDR3, the DNA is TGTGCCAGCAGCCCCCGGGACAGTCTAACCAAAAACATTCAGTACTTC. Together with reference TRBV11-1 and TRBJ2-4, the CDR3 gives the full variable domain: EAEVAQSPRYKITEKSQAVAFWCDPISGHATLYWYRQILGQGPELLVQFQDESVVDDSQLPKDRFSAERLKGVDSTLKIQPAELGDSAMYLCASSPRDSLTKNIQYFGAGTRLSVL.

V and J are TRBV7-3 and TRBJ2-3; D possibly matches TRBD1 or TRBD2 (6 bases each). The CDR3 loop spans 15 amino acids. Germline CDR1 reads SGHTA; CDR2 reads FQGTGA. Trimming shortened V by 7 bases and J by 2 bases, and 16 bases separated the two germline ends. CDR3 in DNA: TGTGCCAGCACCCGCGAGGGGGGAGACACAGATACGCAGTATTTT. Protein: CASTREGGDTDTQYF.

This clonotype was seen a handful of times. The chain couples TRBV30 to TRBJ2-7, with 9 bases identical to TRBD1. V lost 1 base to trimming and J lost 3 bases; unmatched junction nucleotides: 4. The CDR3 contains 14 residues. Germline V lookup: CDR1 GTSNPN, CDR2 SVGIG (reference sequence). CDR3 nucleotide sequence: TGTGCCTGGAGTGCGGGACAGGGTTACTACGAGCAGTACTTC. It codes for CAWSAGQGYYEQYF. The full variable domain, completed using reference TRBV30 and TRBJ2-7, is SQTIHQWPATLVQPVGSPLSLECTVEGTSNPNLYWYRQAAGRGLQLLFYSVGIGQISSEVPQNLSASRPQDRQFILSSKKLLLSDSGFYLCAWSAGQGYYEQYFGPGTRLTVT.

With regard to this clonotype: No DNA is shown, since the ends of the CDR3 on it are uncertain; the CDR3 is the one TCRdb lists. The chain couples TRBV7-5 to TRBJ2-7; the D call TRBD1 from the table was never checked on the DNA. TRBV7-5 is recorded as a pseudogene. The CDR3 totals 16 residues, both ends included. The CDR3 is CISVPEATREFNEQYF.

This clonotype counts as medium-sized (0.01 to 0.1%). The rearrangement uses TRBV6-5 and TRBJ1-2; maybe TRBD1 (6 bases). CDR3 length: 14 residues. CDR1 is MNHEY and CDR2 is SVGAGI in the germline V gene. The ends were cut back, 2 bases at V and 7 bases at J, with 14 bases in the middle. The CDR3 DNA reads TGTGCCAGCAGTTACGGGACATGGGGTGGTGGCTACACCTTC. Translated, it gives CASSYGTWGGGYTF.

The chain uses TRBV20-1 and TRBJ2-6, with unresolved D. V lost 4 bases, J lost 0 bases, and 4 bases lay in between. This CDR3 is built from 13 residues. The germline gives CDR1 DFQATT, CDR2 SNEGSKA (reference sequence). CDR3 protein: CSATYSGANVLTF. CDR3 DNA sequence: TGCAGTGCTACCTACTCTGGGGCCAACGTCCTGACTTTC.

This clonotype was seen a few times. An end of the junction does not agree with germline; a read error may underlie this. The chain carries TRBV7-7 and TRBJ1-4, with no clear D. CDR3 length: 13 amino acids. Germline V gene sequence: CDR1 SSHAT, CDR2 FNYEAQ (reference sequence). DNA for the CDR3: TGTGCTAGCAGCTTGACCTTTAATGAAAAACTGTTTTTT. It encodes CASSLTFNEKLFF.